The rows below give T cell receptor beta chains drawn from one sample of a study of blood T cell repertoires in COVID-19. The method was immunoSEQ multiplex PCR; TCRdb's version includes in-frame clones alone and lacks a portion of them. The sample carries about 360,000 clones, 86% recorded once. Sequencing used peripheral blood. The receptors were gathered from a woman aged 60-75 years with COVID-19, enrolled during active disease. The CDR3 runs from the conserved cysteine through the conserved F or W. Each record gives: D gene, J gene, clone size, V gene, CDR3 DNA, CDR3 protein. D genes are given only for firm matches. A row's size may be missing; if present it is once, few, many or a size class.

d_gene: TRBD1
j_gene: TRBJ2-2
abundance: NA
v_gene: TRBV19
CDR3nt: TGTGCCAGTAGGGGACAGGGGGAGGCCGGGGAGCTGTTTTTT
CDR3aa: CASRGQGEAGELFF

d_gene: NA
j_gene: TRBJ1-5
abundance: NA
v_gene: TRBV15
CDR3nt: TGTGCCACCAGCAGAGATCCGGGGGGCCTATCTAATCAGCATTTT
CDR3aa: CATSRDPGGLSNQHF

d_gene: NA
j_gene: TRBJ1-1
abundance: NA
v_gene: TRBV7-3
CDR3nt: TGTGCCAGCGGCTCACAGGGTCGGACCGTAGAGGACACTGAAGCTTTCTTT
CDR3aa: CASGSQGRTVEDTEAFF

d_gene: NA
j_gene: TRBJ2-1
abundance: NA
v_gene: TRBV4-3
CDR3nt: TGCGCCAGCAGCCAGCGAGTGACAGATTTAAATGAGCAGTTCTTC
CDR3aa: CASSQRVTDLNEQFF

d_gene: NA
j_gene: TRBJ1-2
abundance: NA
v_gene: TRBV30
CDR3nt: TGTGCCTGGAACCTAGGACAGAGCTATGGCTACACCTTC
CDR3aa: CAWNLGQSYGYTF

d_gene: TRBD2
j_gene: TRBJ2-1
abundance: NA
v_gene: TRBV19
CDR3nt: TGTGCCAGTAGACGGGGAAGGACTAGCGGGGGCCGGATTGGGTCCTACAATGAGCAGTTCTTC
CDR3aa: CASRRGRTSGGRIGSYNEQFF

d_gene: TRBD2
j_gene: TRBJ2-2
abundance: NA
v_gene: TRBV9
CDR3nt: TGTGCCAGCAGCGCCGGGACTAGGGCTGACGGGGAGCTGTTTTTT
CDR3aa: CASSAGTRADGELFF

d_gene: TRBD2
j_gene: TRBJ2-3
abundance: NA
v_gene: TRBV7-6
CDR3nt: TGTGCCAGCAGCTCCGGGGGGGGCCAGGGAACGCAGTATTTT
CDR3aa: CASSSGGGQGTQYF

d_gene: TRBD2
j_gene: TRBJ2-1
abundance: NA
v_gene: TRBV7-3
CDR3nt: TGTGCCAGCAGCTCTAGCGGGACTAGCGGGGTCCATGAGCAGTTCTTC
CDR3aa: CASSSSGTSGVHEQFF

d_gene: TRBD2
j_gene: TRBJ2-5
abundance: NA
v_gene: TRBV7-8
CDR3nt: TGTGCCAGCAGCCTAATGATAGGCGGGGGGGCCGTAGAGACCCAGTACTTC
CDR3aa: CASSLMIGGGAVETQYF

d_gene: NA
j_gene: TRBJ1-1
abundance: NA
v_gene: TRBV2
CDR3nt: TGTGCCAGCTTGATCTATGGGAACACTGAAGCTTTCTTT
CDR3aa: CASLIYGNTEAFF

d_gene: NA
j_gene: TRBJ1-5
abundance: few
v_gene: TRBV5-1
CDR3nt: TGCGCCAGCAGCTTGGATGGGGAGGCTGATGGTCAGCCCCAGCATTTT
CDR3aa: CASSLDGEADGQPQHF

d_gene: TRBD1
j_gene: TRBJ1-1
abundance: NA
v_gene: TRBV27
CDR3nt: TGTGCCAGCAGTTCCCAGGACAGGGCGAATGAAGCTTTCTTT
CDR3aa: CASSSQDRANEAFF

d_gene: TRBD1
j_gene: TRBJ2-2
abundance: NA
v_gene: TRBV14
CDR3nt: TGTGCCAGCAGCCAAACCGGGACAGGGGTGGCCGGGGAGCTGTTTTTT
CDR3aa: CASSQTGTGVAGELFF

d_gene: NA
j_gene: TRBJ1-1
abundance: few
v_gene: TRBV18
CDR3nt: TGTGCCAGCTCACCTCTTGCCAGGGAGAACACTGAAGCTTTCTTT
CDR3aa: CASSPLARENTEAFF

d_gene: NA
j_gene: TRBJ1-5
abundance: NA
v_gene: TRBV19
CDR3nt: TGTGCCAGTAGTATAGAGGGCCAGCTTAGCAATCAGCCCCAGCATTTT
CDR3aa: CASSIEGQLSNQPQHF

d_gene: NA
j_gene: TRBJ2-3
abundance: few
v_gene: TRBV19
CDR3nt: TGTGCCAGTAGTGTGAGTTCCAGGGGAGATACGCAGTATTTT
CDR3aa: CASSVSSRGDTQYF

d_gene: NA
j_gene: TRBJ1-1
abundance: NA
v_gene: TRBV9
CDR3nt: TGTGCCAGCAGCCCACCCTTGGGGGGAGGTACTGAAGCTTTCTTT
CDR3aa: CASSPPLGGGTEAFF

d_gene: TRBD1
j_gene: TRBJ1-2
abundance: NA
v_gene: TRBV30
CDR3nt: TGTGCCTGGAGCCGGACAGGGCGTGACTATGGCTACACCTTC
CDR3aa: CAWSRTGRDYGYTF

d_gene: TRBD2
j_gene: TRBJ2-5
abundance: NA
v_gene: TRBV4-2
CDR3nt: TGTGCCAGCAGCCGTGGACTTCGGAGCGGGGGGTACCAAGAGACCCAGTACTTC
CDR3aa: CASSRGLRSGGYQETQYF

d_gene: NA
j_gene: TRBJ1-4
abundance: NA
v_gene: TRBV9
CDR3nt: TGTGCCAGCAGCGTCGGACGGGGGGATGAAAAACTGTTTTTT
CDR3aa: CASSVGRGDEKLFF

d_gene: TRBD1
j_gene: TRBJ2-2
abundance: NA
v_gene: TRBV11-3
CDR3nt: TGTGCCAGCAGCCCCTGGGACAGGGGTTCTCCGAACACCGGGGAGCTGTTTTTT
CDR3aa: CASSPWDRGSPNTGELFF

d_gene: TRBD2
j_gene: TRBJ2-1
abundance: NA
v_gene: TRBV5-1
CDR3nt: TGCGCCAGCAGCTTGAAACTAGCGGGGAGCAATGAGCAGTTCTTC
CDR3aa: CASSLKLAGSNEQFF

d_gene: TRBD1
j_gene: TRBJ1-2
abundance: NA
v_gene: TRBV9
CDR3nt: TGTGCCAGCACCAGAATCCCAGGGGGCAGAGCTAACTATGGCTACACCTTC
CDR3aa: CASTRIPGGRANYGYTF

d_gene: TRBD2
j_gene: TRBJ2-7
abundance: once
v_gene: TRBV10-3
CDR3nt: TGTGCCATCAGTTCAGGAGCGGGGGACTACGAGCAGTACTTC
CDR3aa: CAISSGAGDYEQYF

d_gene: TRBD1
j_gene: TRBJ1-2
abundance: NA
v_gene: TRBV11-2
CDR3nt: TGTGCCAGCAGCTTAGGACAGGGGGCATTCACCTTC
CDR3aa: CASSLGQGAFTF

d_gene: NA
j_gene: TRBJ1-2
abundance: NA
v_gene: TRBV11-2
CDR3nt: TGTGCCAGCAGCTTTAGAGGAGCCGGCTATGGCTACACCTTC
CDR3aa: CASSFRGAGYGYTF

d_gene: TRBD2
j_gene: TRBJ2-1
abundance: NA
v_gene: TRBV7-3
CDR3nt: TGTGCCAGCAGCTTTACCGGGACTAACGATGAGCAGTTCTTC
CDR3aa: CASSFTGTNDEQFF

d_gene: NA
j_gene: TRBJ2-3
abundance: NA
v_gene: TRBV29-1
CDR3nt: TGCAGCGTTGAAGGTGGCACCACAGATACGCAGTATTTT
CDR3aa: CSVEGGTTDTQYF

d_gene: NA
j_gene: TRBJ1-4
abundance: NA
v_gene: TRBV4-1
CDR3nt: TGCGCCAGCAGCCAACCCGGGACTAATGAAAAACTGTTTTTT
CDR3aa: CASSQPGTNEKLFF

d_gene: NA
j_gene: TRBJ2-5
abundance: once
v_gene: TRBV27
CDR3nt: TGTGCCAGCAGCCCCACAGTACAAGAGACCCAGTACTTC
CDR3aa: CASSPTVQETQYF

d_gene: TRBD1
j_gene: TRBJ1-4
abundance: once
v_gene: TRBV28
CDR3nt: TGTGCCAGCAGTCGGGGACAGGGGCGCGAAAAACTGTTTTTT
CDR3aa: CASSRGQGREKLFF

d_gene: TRBD2
j_gene: TRBJ2-5
abundance: NA
v_gene: TRBV4-2
CDR3nt: TGTGCCAGCAGCCAAGTAACAGCGGGGGGAGAGACCCAGTACTTC
CDR3aa: CASSQVTAGGETQYF

d_gene: TRBD1
j_gene: TRBJ2-7
abundance: NA
v_gene: TRBV4-1
CDR3nt: TGCGCCAGCAGCTGGGGACAGGGAGGAAGTTACGAGCAGTACTTC
CDR3aa: CASSWGQGGSYEQYF

d_gene: TRBD1
j_gene: TRBJ2-2
abundance: NA
v_gene: TRBV9
CDR3nt: TGTGCCAGCAGCGTAGGGACAGGGGGCGCCCCCGGGGAGCTGTTTTTT
CDR3aa: CASSVGTGGAPGELFF

d_gene: TRBD1
j_gene: TRBJ1-4
abundance: NA
v_gene: TRBV2
CDR3nt: TGTGCCAGCAGAGACAGGGGGCTGGCTAATGAAAAACTGTTTTTT
CDR3aa: CASRDRGLANEKLFF

d_gene: NA
j_gene: TRBJ2-7
abundance: NA
v_gene: TRBV5-1
CDR3nt: TGCGCCAGCAGCTTGGGTGGCGCCGGGGCCTACGAGCAGTACTTC
CDR3aa: CASSLGGAGAYEQYF

d_gene: NA
j_gene: TRBJ2-5
abundance: NA
v_gene: TRBV6-2/TRBV6-3
CDR3nt: TGTGCCAGCAGTTACTCGGACAGACCTCCTGGGGAGTTCCAGTACTTC
CDR3aa: CASSYSDRPPGEFQYF

d_gene: NA
j_gene: TRBJ1-6
abundance: once
v_gene: TRBV18
CDR3nt: TGTGCCAGCTCACTTGGTTTCGGGACAAACAATTCACCCCTCCACTTT
CDR3aa: CASSLGFGTNNSPLHF

d_gene: TRBD1
j_gene: TRBJ1-2
abundance: NA
v_gene: TRBV5-6
CDR3nt: TGTGCCAGCAGCTCGGGAGGACAGGGGTTCGGCTACTATGGCTACACCTTC
CDR3aa: CASSSGGQGFGYYGYTF

d_gene: NA
j_gene: TRBJ1-2
abundance: NA
v_gene: TRBV5-3
CDR3nt: TGTGCCACCGCGGCTGGGTATGGCTACACCTTC
CDR3aa: CATAAGYGYTF

d_gene: NA
j_gene: TRBJ1-6
abundance: NA
v_gene: TRBV7-9
CDR3nt: TGTGCCAGCAGCTTAGATTGGACAGCTAATTCACCCCTCCACTTT
CDR3aa: CASSLDWTANSPLHF

d_gene: NA
j_gene: TRBJ2-7
abundance: once
v_gene: TRBV10-3
CDR3nt: TGTGCCATCAGTAGGCCAGGGGGGTCCTACGAGCAGTACTTC
CDR3aa: CAISRPGGSYEQYF

d_gene: TRBD1
j_gene: TRBJ1-2
abundance: NA
v_gene: TRBV9
CDR3nt: TGTGCCAGCACGCCGCAGGGGGACTATGGCTACACCTTC
CDR3aa: CASTPQGDYGYTF